Shown below are 16 T cell receptor beta chains from a single sample sequenced in a study of T-cell memory formation after mild COVID-19. Each CDR3 protein gets one entry after TCRdb re-called the 5' RACE reads with MiXCR. The table lists approximately 250,000 distinct CDR3 sequences, 15% to 20% of them singletons, with around 23% in the top ten. The sample taken for sequencing was PBMCs or a T cell subset sorted from them (not recorded which). These receptor sequences come from a man aged 18-30 years who had mild COVID-19 (a few samples of this study predate the infection). Cell type and time point are not known.

The sample holds a few counts of this clonotype. This sequence joins TRBV10-3 and TRBJ2-7, with TRBD1 matching over 9 bases. This CDR3 is built from 15 residues. With 4 bases clipped from V and 3 bases from J, the junction kept 7 bases outside the gene matches. Germline values: CDR1 ENHRY, CDR2 SYGVKD. The CDR3 bases are TGTGCCATCAGTGGCCCCGGGACAGGGCACTACGAGCAGTACTTC. Translation gives CAISGPGTGHYEQYF.

The sample holds a few counts of this clonotype. The chain combines TRBV7-9 with TRBJ2-3; the D gene is possibly TRBD2 (6 bases). Trimming shortened V by 5 bases and J by 4 bases, and 22 bases separated the two germline ends. This CDR3 spans 17 amino acids. Germline CDR1 SEHNR, CDR2 FQNEAQ (reference sequence). The CDR3 bases are TGTGCCAGCAGCCCCCGGAGGGCGTCTGCGTCGGCAGATACGCAGTATTTT. Amino acids: CASSPRRASASADTQYF.

The chain uses TRBV12-3 or TRBV12-4 and TRBJ1-2, with 9 bases matching TRBD1. Unmatched junction bases numbered 8, after V lost 3 bases and J lost 6 bases. This CDR3 comprises 15 residues. The CDR3 loop is CASSFTIRDRDGYTF. The CDR3, as DNA: TGTGCCAGCAGTTTCACAATCCGGGACAGGGATGGCTACACCTTC.

This clonotype appeared a few times. The J gene is TRBJ2-3, the V gene TRBV7-2; 13 bases agree with TRBD2. Germline CDR1 and CDR2: SGHTA and FQGNSA. The CDR3 extends over 15 amino acids. Trimming took 5 bases from V and 5 from J; bases not matched to a gene: 4. The CDR3 sequence: CASSTSGGAGDTQYF. CDR3 nucleotides: TGTGCCAGCAGCACTAGCGGGGGGGCGGGAGATACGCAGTATTTT.

CDR3 loop: CASRGAGTYYGYTF. CDR3 DNA sequence: TGTGCCAGCAGGGGGGCAGGGACGTACTATGGCTACACCTTC. The rearrangement uses TRBV12-3 or TRBV12-4 and TRBJ1-2; weak D call: TRBD1 (6 bases). The ends were cut back, 6 bases at V and 3 bases at J, with 14 bases in the middle. This CDR3 region has 14 residues.

This clonotype turned up a few times. The CDR3 nucleotides are TGTGCCAGCTCCGGGGACCCAAATCAGCCCCAGCATTTT. It codes for CASSGDPNQPQHF. The J gene is TRBJ1-5, the V gene TRBV11-2; a possible D gene is TRBD1 (5 bases). CDR1 and CDR2 (germline): SGHAT, FQNNGV. The CDR3 covers 13 residues. Trimming removed 8 bases at V and 4 bases at J, with 12 bases between. The full variable domain, rest sourced from reference TRBV11-2 and TRBJ1-5, is EAGVAQSPRYKIIEKRQSVAFWCNPISGHATLYWYQQILGQGPKLLIQFQNNGVVDDSQLPKDRFSAERLKGVDSTLKIQPAKLEDSAVYLCASSGDPNQPQHFGDGTRLSIL.

This clonotype appeared many times. This chain joins TRBV29-1 and TRBJ2-2; D might be TRBD2 (5 bases). Germline V lookup: CDR1 SQVTM, CDR2 ANQGSEA. V lost 4 bases and J lost 5, with 14 bases in between. The CDR3 spans 14 residues. The CDR3 protein is CSVAARADTGELFF. For the CDR3, the DNA is TGCAGCGTTGCTGCGAGGGCAGATACCGGGGAGCTGTTTTTT.

This clonotype has just a few counts. This rearrangement joins TRBV24-1 to TRBJ2-1, with TRBD2 matching over 7 bases. With 1 base clipped from V and 6 bases from J, the junction kept 8 bases outside the gene matches. In germline, CDR1 is KGHDR, CDR2 SFDVKD. The CDR3 has 16 amino acids. CDR3 loop: CATSDFGGGPRNEQFF. The CDR3 nucleotides are TGTGCCACCAGTGATTTCGGGGGAGGGCCTCGCAATGAGCAGTTCTTC.

This clonotype was seen more than once but under ten times. The genes are TRBV7-2 and TRBJ1-5; a weak D match, TRBD1 (5 bases). This CDR3 is 14 amino acids long. The ends were cut back, 5 bases at V and 5 bases at J, with 13 bases in the middle. Germline V gene lookup returns CDR1 SGHTA and CDR2 FQGNSA. Written as DNA, the CDR3 is TGTGCCAGCAGCGTAGGGGCGGGGGATCAGCCCCAGCATTTT. Translated: CASSVGAGDQPQHF.

This clonotype was found a few times. The chain has TRBV7-6 and TRBJ1-4; tentatively, D is TRBD1 (5 bases). The ends were cut back, 2 bases at V and 6 bases at J, with 13 bases in the middle. In germline, CDR1 is SGHVS, CDR2 FNYEAQ. CDR3 size: 15 residues. CDR3 sequence reads: CASSLNGRADEKLFF. The CDR3 region has the DNA TGTGCCAGCAGCTTAAACGGCAGGGCTGATGAAAAACTGTTTTTT.

This clonotype was observed at least ten times. The chain has TRBV5-1 and TRBJ2-1, with D possibly being TRBD2 (6 bases). The CDR3 length is 15 residues. Per germline, CDR1 SGHRS and CDR2 YFSETQ. Trimming took 3 bases from V and 0 from J, leaving 10 bases between them. The CDR3 DNA follows: TGCGCCAGCAGCTACCGGGGGAGCTCCTACAATGAGCAGTTCTTC. It yields the protein CASSYRGSSYNEQFF.

The sample holds a few counts of this clonotype. The chain employs TRBV7-9 and TRBJ2-7; D perhaps matches TRBD2 (7 bases). Trimming cost V 3 bases and J 4 bases, with 13 bases left between them. The CDR3 is 14 amino acids. In germline, CDR1 is SEHNR, CDR2 FQNEAQ (reference sequence). CDR3: CASSFGGGQYEQYF. The CDR3 coding sequence is TGTGCCAGCAGCTTTGGGGGGGGCCAATACGAGCAGTACTTC. The complete variable domain, with remaining parts taken from reference TRBV7-9 and TRBJ2-7, reads DTGVSQNPRHKITKRGQNVTFRCDPISEHNRLYWYRQTLGQGPEFLTYFQNEAQLEKSRLLSDRFSAERPKGSFSTLEIQRTEQGDSAMYLCASSFGGGQYEQYFGPGTRLTVT.

The sample holds a few counts of this clonotype. The chain joins TRBV6-2 or TRBV6-3 to TRBJ2-7; D might be TRBD2 (7 bases). CDR1 MNHEY and CDR2 SVGEGT come from the germline V gene. The CDR3 is 14 amino acids. V shed 7 bases and J shed 3 bases, with 16 bases lying between them. CDR3 amino acids: CASIRGAEFYEQYF. The CDR3 DNA reads as TGTGCCAGCATCCGGGGGGCTGAGTTCTACGAGCAGTACTTC.

At least ten counts were recorded for this clonotype. This chain uses TRBV4-2 with TRBJ1-6; D gene uncertain. The V gene's germline CDR1 is LGHNA and CDR2 YNFKEQ. The CDR3 is 15 residues long. Between the trimmed V and J ends, which lost 0 bases and 8 bases, there was a span of 11 bases. CDR3 amino acids: CASSQEGGPYSPLHF. The CDR3 coding sequence is TGTGCCAGCAGCCAAGAAGGTGGCCCTTATTCACCCCTCCACTTT.

Ten or more counts support this clonotype. The chain couples TRBV5-6 to TRBJ1-5; D not resolved. The CDR3 runs 15 residues. CDR1 is SGHDT and CDR2 is YYEEEE in the germline V gene. The germline V and J ends were trimmed by 0 bases and 1 base, with 8 bases remaining between them. CDR3 protein: CASSLGPDSNQPQHF. The CDR3 region has the DNA TGTGCCAGCAGCTTGGGACCGGACAGCAATCAGCCCCAGCATTTT.

The V and J genes are TRBV10-1 and TRBJ2-3; a possible D gene is TRBD1 (6 bases). The CDR3 is 15 residues long. Germline CDR1 WNHNN, CDR2 SYGVQD (reference sequence). Trimming shortened V by 3 bases and J by 2 bases, and 12 bases separated the two germline ends. CDR3 DNA: TGCGCCAGCAGTGAATGGACAGACACCACAGATACGCAGTATTTT. Translation gives CASSEWTDTTDTQYF.